This TCR beta chain stems from a study of T cells in Graves' hyperthyroidism and ophthalmopathy. TCR beta CDR3 regions were amplified from RNA. TCR CDR3 regions were first amplified by RT-PCR with HTBI primers. TCRdb itself ran the multiplex PCR reads through MiXCR, one entry per CDR3 protein. The table has around 420,000 distinct CDR3 sequences, 15% to 18% seen once. Trimming took 5 bases from V and 8 from J, leaving 19 bases between them. The length of the CDR3 is 16 residues. The germline V gene encodes CDR1 SEHNR and CDR2 FQNEAQ (reference sequence). Sequencing was performed on blood. The TCR comes from a woman younger than 30 with Graves' hyperthyroidism. The V call is TRBV7-9, the J call TRBJ1-6; D perhaps matches TRBD1 (5 bases). In nucleotides, the CDR3 is TGTGCCAGCAGCCCGGCGACATGGGGACCAGATTCACCCCTCCACTTT. It specifies CASSPATWGPDSPLHF.